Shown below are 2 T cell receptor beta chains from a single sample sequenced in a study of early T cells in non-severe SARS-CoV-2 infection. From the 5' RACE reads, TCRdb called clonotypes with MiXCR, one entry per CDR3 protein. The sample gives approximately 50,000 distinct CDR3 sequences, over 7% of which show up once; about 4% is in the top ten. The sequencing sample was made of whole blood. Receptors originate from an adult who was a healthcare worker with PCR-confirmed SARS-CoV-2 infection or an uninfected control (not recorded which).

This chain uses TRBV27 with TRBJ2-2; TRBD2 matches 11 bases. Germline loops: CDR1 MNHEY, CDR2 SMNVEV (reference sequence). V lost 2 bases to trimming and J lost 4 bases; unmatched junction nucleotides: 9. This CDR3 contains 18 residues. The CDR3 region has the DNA TGTGCCAGCAGTTTACCGGTAGCGGGAGGGCCGGGCACCGGGGAGCTGTTTTTT. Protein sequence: CASSLPVAGGPGTGELFF.

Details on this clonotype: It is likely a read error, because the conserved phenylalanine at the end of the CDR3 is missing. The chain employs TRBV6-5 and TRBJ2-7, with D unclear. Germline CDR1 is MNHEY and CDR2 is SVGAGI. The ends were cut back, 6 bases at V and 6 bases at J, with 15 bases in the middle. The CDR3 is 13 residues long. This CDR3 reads CASSYTPQLEQYY. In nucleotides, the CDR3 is TGTGCCAGCAGCTATACCCCCCAGCTCGAGCAGTACTAC.